This entry concerns a single TCR beta chain. The antigen is not known. This record belongs to a study of T cell responses to AZD1222 COVID-19 vaccine. The CDR3 totals 14 residues. The V segment lost 6 bases and the J segment 7 bases; nucleotides outside the gene matches: 4. Looked up from germline, CDR1 is LGHDT and CDR2 is YNNKEL (reference sequence). Findings and caveats of the study: Reports say nearly half of spike-specific TCRs go after unmutated variant regions. It was only after the peak T cell response that any repertoires were sampled. White British ancestry dominated among donors, who included more females, and clonal diversity was possibly underestimated.

Assay used: immunoSEQ multiplex PCR; TCRdb lists only in-frame clones, some missing. The sample lists fewer than 250,000 clones; roughly 91% were seen once. The clonotype comes from an adult in good health. Sequenced here: peripheral blood, sampled on day 0 of MenACWY control vaccination. The chain recombines TRBV3-1 (or the pseudogene TRBV3-2) with TRBJ1-6; 9 nucleotides line up with TRBD1. As DNA, the CDR3 is TGTGCCAGCAGGGGGGACAGGGACAATTCACCCCTCCACTTT. The encoded protein is CASRGDRDNSPLHF.